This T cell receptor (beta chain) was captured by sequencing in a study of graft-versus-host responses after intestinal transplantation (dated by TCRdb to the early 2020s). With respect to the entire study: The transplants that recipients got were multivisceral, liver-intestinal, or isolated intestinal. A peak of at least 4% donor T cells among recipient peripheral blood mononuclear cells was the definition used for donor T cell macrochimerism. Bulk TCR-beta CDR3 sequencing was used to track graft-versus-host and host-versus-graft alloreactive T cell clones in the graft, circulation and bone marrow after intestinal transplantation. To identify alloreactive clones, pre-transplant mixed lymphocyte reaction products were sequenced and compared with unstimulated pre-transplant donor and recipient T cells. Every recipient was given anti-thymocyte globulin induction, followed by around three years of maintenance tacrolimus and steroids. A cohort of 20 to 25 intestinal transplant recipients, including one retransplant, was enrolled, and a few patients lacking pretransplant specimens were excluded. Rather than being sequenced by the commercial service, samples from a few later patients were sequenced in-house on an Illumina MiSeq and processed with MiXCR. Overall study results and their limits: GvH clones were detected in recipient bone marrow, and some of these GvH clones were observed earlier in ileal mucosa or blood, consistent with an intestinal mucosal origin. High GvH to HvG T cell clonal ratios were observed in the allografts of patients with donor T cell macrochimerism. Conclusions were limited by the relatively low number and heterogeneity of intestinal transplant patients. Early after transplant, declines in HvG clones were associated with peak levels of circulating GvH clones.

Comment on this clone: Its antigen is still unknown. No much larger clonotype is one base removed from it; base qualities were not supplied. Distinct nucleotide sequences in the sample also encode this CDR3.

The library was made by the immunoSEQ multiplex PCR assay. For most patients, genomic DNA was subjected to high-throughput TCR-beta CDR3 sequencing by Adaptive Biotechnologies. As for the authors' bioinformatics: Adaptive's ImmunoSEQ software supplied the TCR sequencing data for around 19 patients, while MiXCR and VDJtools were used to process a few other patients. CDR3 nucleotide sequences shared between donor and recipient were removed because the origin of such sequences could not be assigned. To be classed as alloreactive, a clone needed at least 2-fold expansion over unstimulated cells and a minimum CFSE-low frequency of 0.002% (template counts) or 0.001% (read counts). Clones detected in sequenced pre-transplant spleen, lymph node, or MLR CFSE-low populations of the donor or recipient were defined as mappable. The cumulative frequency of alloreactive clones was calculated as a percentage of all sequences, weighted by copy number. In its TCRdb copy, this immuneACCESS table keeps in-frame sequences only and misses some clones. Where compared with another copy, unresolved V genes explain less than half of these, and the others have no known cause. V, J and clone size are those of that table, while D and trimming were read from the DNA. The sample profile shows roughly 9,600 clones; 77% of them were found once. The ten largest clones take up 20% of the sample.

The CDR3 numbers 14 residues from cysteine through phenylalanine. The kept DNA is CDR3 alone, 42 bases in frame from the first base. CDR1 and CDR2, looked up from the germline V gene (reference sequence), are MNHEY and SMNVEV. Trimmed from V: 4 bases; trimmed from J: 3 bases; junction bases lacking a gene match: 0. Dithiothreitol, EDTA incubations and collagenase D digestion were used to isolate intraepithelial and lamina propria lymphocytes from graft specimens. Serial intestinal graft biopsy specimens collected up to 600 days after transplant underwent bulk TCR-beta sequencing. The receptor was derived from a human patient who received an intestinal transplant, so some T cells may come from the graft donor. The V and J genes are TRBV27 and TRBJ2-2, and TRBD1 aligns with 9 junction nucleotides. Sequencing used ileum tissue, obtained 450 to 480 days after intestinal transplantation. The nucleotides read TGTGCCAGCAGTTGGACAGGGGACACCGGGGAGCTGTTTTTT. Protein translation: CASSWTGDTGELFF.